This T cell receptor (beta chain) was documented in a study of blood T cells in healthy people across ages. Study details: Researchers report that template switching captured about one barcoded beta molecule per two T cells. Broader study findings: Older individuals had lower TCR beta diversity per million T cells (the decline was roughly linear).

This CDR3 is 16 amino acids long. J gave up 4 bases and V 4 bases, and 6 bases lay outside the gene matches. Germline V gene lookup returns CDR1 LGHDT and CDR2 YNNKEL (reference sequence). Through a sample-barcoded 5' primer and a J-beta primer mix, a second PCR was run for 7 to 11 cycles. Each CDR3 protein gets one entry after TCRdb re-called the 5' RACE reads with MiXCR. The sample records about 1,800,000 distinct CDR3 sequences, roughly 30% being singletons. As for this clonotype: Its cognate antigen is unknown.

Extractions gave at least 5 micrograms of total RNA per sample. The chain uses TRBV3-1 and TRBJ2-1; 11 bases are shared with TRBD2. Material for sequencing was blood. This receptor was obtained from a woman aged 30 to 39 in good health. CDR3 sequence: CASSRTGTSGYNEQFF. The CDR3, as DNA: TGTGCCAGCAGCCGTACCGGGACTAGCGGATACAATGAGCAGTTCTTC.